A single TCR beta chain is shown here with its context. Using RNA transcripts as the source, TCR beta CDR3 regions were amplified. With the HTBI primer set, the TCR CDR3 went through a first round of RT-PCR. TCRdb independently ran MiXCR on the multiplex PCR reads; one entry per CDR3 protein. The profile covers roughly 550,000 distinct CDR3 sequences, with about 16% appearing a single time and 25% to 30% taken by the ten largest. This record comes from a study of T cells in Graves' hyperthyroidism and ophthalmopathy. Duration under 3 months, a NOSPECS grade of at least 4, and a Clinical Activity Score of at least 3 characterized the ophthalmopathy patients. From approximately 9.1 ml of fresh peripheral blood, PBMCs were isolated. V was shortened by 2 bases and J by 7 bases, with 11 bases between the two germline ends. This CDR3 is built from 13 residues. Germline-derived CDR1 and CDR2 are SGHNT and YENEEA.

The TCR sequence derives from a woman between 25 and 40 years old with Graves' ophthalmopathy. The sequenced sample was blood. The chain employs TRBV11-3 and TRBJ2-5; TRBD1 or TRBD2 may be the D gene (6 bases each). Here the CDR3 reads CASSLMKGGTQYF. CDR3 bases: TGTGCCAGCAGCTTAATGAAGGGGGGGACCCAGTACTTC. The full variable domain, completed using reference TRBV11-3 and TRBJ2-5, is EAGVVQSPRYKIIEKKQPVAFWCNPISGHNTLYWYLQNLGQGPELLIRYENEEAVDDSQLPKDRFSAERLKGVDSTLKIQPAELGDSAVYLCASSLMKGGTQYFGPGTRLLVL.